This T cell receptor beta chain was identified during a study of OX40 agonist ivuxolimab in advanced cancers. Looking at the study overall: Hepatocellular carcinoma, melanoma, renal cell or head and neck cancer was diagnosed in the dose-escalation patients. Checkpoint inhibitors had been given previously to roughly 40% of patients.

From germline, CDR1 is SGHDN and CDR2 FVKESK. V lost 4 bases and J lost 4; bases outside the gene matches: 5. The CDR3 length is 14 residues. Sequencing was performed with immunoSEQ multiplex PCR; in TCRdb, only in-frame clones are kept and a portion is missing. The sample has 30,000 or so clones; around 87% are singletons. On cycle 4 day 1 and cycle 7 day 1, as well as at baseline, blood was sampled. The source of this sequence is an adult with an advanced solid tumor such as melanoma, head and neck, liver or kidney cancer. The chain recombines TRBV14 with TRBJ1-2; 8 nucleotides agree with TRBD1. Sequencing used CD4+ or CD8+ T cells sorted from blood, obtained in a trial of the OX40 agonist ivuxolimab. The CDR3, as DNA: TGTGCCAGCAGCCTGGGGGGACAGGTCTATGGCTACACCTTC. It is translated as CASSLGGQVYGYTF.